This T cell receptor (beta chain) was identified during a study of sequential checkpoint blockade in melanoma (dated by TCRdb to about 2019). General notes on the study: Patients were assigned by 1:1 randomization to either first-line nivolumab followed by ipilimumab (arm A) or ipilimumab followed by nivolumab (arm B). Maintenance nivolumab came after both trial sequences.

The treatment or condition label on this specimen signifies: randomized to nivolumab then ipilimumab (arm A) or the reverse (arm B). Prior DNA-damaging chemotherapy had not been received by any trial patient. Live CD3+CD8+ cells negative for CD19 and CD56 were sorted from thawed PBMCs on a FACS Aria II flow cytometer. Samples were obtained from patients with melanoma enrolled in CheckMate 064, a randomized, open-label phase II trial of sequential checkpoint blockade. Peripheral blood mononuclear cells were collected by leukapheresis, purified with Ficoll-Paque, and frozen in human serum with roughly 10% DMSO. Purity of sorted blood CD3+CD8+ cells was verified at >95% immediately after sorting, followed by DNA extraction. Broad study findings and their caveats: The response-prediction model combining TCR metrics and mutation burden needs validation in larger, independent patient cohorts.

With regard to this clone: Its binding antigen is unknown. No much larger clone exists at a distance of one base, and base qualities are not known.

The CDR3 covers 13 residues, taking in both the cysteine and the phenylalanine. CDR3 DNA is the only sequence kept; it has 39 bases, read in frame from the first base. V gives up 2 bases and J gives up 2 bases, and the segment between their germline ends measures 4 bases. CDR1 and CDR2, looked up from the germline V gene, are SGHVS and FNYEAQ. TCRbeta CDR3 regions were immunosequenced from genomic DNA with the immunoSEQ Assay. Genomic DNA was amplified by bias-controlled multiplex PCR before high-throughput sequencing. In the paper's pipeline: To quantify the absolute abundance of each unique TCRbeta CDR3 region, the sequences were collapsed and filtered. Clonality, defined as 1 minus Pielou's evenness, was calculated using productive rearrangements only. Clones with significantly greater frequencies in on-treatment versus baseline samples were identified using a previously published method. Here the immuneACCESS table is served through TCRdb, limited to in-frame sequences with V and J called. Missing clones are a known gap in these copies; in checked studies unresolved V genes cover under half, and the rest lacks a known reason. For V, J and clone size, that table is used; D and trimming come from the DNA. The sample table contains some 21,000 clones; only one count was recorded for roughly 86% of them. Clones ranked in the top ten supply 11% of the sample.

The chain is assembled from TRBV7-6 and TRBJ1-5; no confident D gene assignment can be made. This TCR came from a human donor with melanoma. The specimen comprised CD8+ T cells sorted from blood (inferred from file names), sampled from a patient given nivolumab and ipilimumab in sequence. The nucleotides are TGTGCCAGCAGCTTACGGGGCAATCAGCCCCAGCATTTT. Translated, this is CASSLRGNQPQHF.